This TCR beta chain was sequenced for a study of spatial heterogeneity in lung cancer. This clonotype was seen a single time. Found in a library prepared for alpha chains, this beta chain is an off-target read, and its abundance has little meaning. TCRdb re-called the 5' RACE reads through MiXCR, storing one row per CDR3 protein. This table has around 4,000 distinct CDR3 sequences, 30% to 40% appearing once. Germline CDR1 SEHNR, CDR2 FQNEAQ (reference sequence). V was shortened by 2 bases and J by 2 bases, with 5 bases between the two germline ends. The length of the CDR3 is 13 residues. Described time point: sample taken at primary tumor resection. Unsorted whole RNA from tumor, nontumor lung or frozen PBMC underwent sequencing.

This sequence joins TRBV7-9 and TRBJ2-3; D remains unclear. The sequence was collected from a male donor with early-stage non-small cell lung cancer. This specimen consisted of PBMCs, obtained at surgery. The CDR3 loop reads CASSLLSTDTQYF. CDR3 DNA sequence: TGTGCCAGCAGCTTATTATCCACAGATACGCAGTATTTT. The whole variable domain, remainder taken from reference TRBV7-9 and TRBJ2-3, is DTGVSQNPRHKITKRGQNVTFRCDPISEHNRLYWYRQTLGQGPEFLTYFQNEAQLEKSRLLSDRFSAERPKGSFSTLEIQRTEQGDSAMYLCASSLLSTDTQYFGPGTRLTVL.